These 20 T cell receptor beta chains share one sample of origin, sequenced in a study of post-analysis software for immune sequencing data. Findings and limits, study-wide: Included in a set of a few TRBV segments more frequent in patients than controls were TRBV5-6, TRBV5-1 and TRBV20-1.

These TCRs' antigens remain unknown. cDNA libraries of TCR beta carried unique molecular identifiers. In TCRdb, the PCR reads were re-called with MiXCR into one record per CDR3 protein. The sample shows about 820,000 distinct CDR3 sequences, approximately 50% of them seen only once. The sequenced material came from blood. These receptors were collected from a girl aged 5-17 years with multiple sclerosis.

The sample holds a few counts of this clonotype. The chain links TRBV12-3 or TRBV12-4 to TRBJ1-5, with D hard to call. The CDR3 contains 15 residues. V lost 5 bases, J lost 3 bases, and 14 bases lay in between. CDR3 region: CASSTLGSANQPQHF. The DNA for the CDR3 is TGTGCCAGCAGTACTTTGGGATCGGCCAATCAGCCCCAGCATTTT.

This clonotype was detected only a few times. A clone one base away is much larger, so this may be a read error. V is TRBV20-1 and J is TRBJ2-5, with D possibly being TRBD2 (5 bases). This CDR3 comprises 13 residues. Germline CDR1 is DFQATT and CDR2 is SNEGSKA (reference sequence). Trimming cost V 0 bases and J 9 bases, with 14 bases left between them. For the CDR3, the DNA is TGCAGTGCTAGAGACGCCGGGAAGTCGGCCCAGTACTTC. The encoded protein is CSARDAGKSAQYF.

This clonotype turned up a few times. The chain couples TRBV4-1 to TRBJ1-2, with D uncertain. V was cut by 2 bases and J by 0 bases, with 10 bases left in between. CDR3 length: 15 residues. Germline loops: CDR1 MGHRA, CDR2 YSYEKL. The DNA for the CDR3 is TGCGCCAGCAGCCAAACAGAGGGTTCTAACTATGGCTACACCTTC. It yields the protein CASSQTEGSNYGYTF.

The chain links TRBV4-1 to TRBJ1-1, with D possibly being TRBD1 (5 bases). V lost 2 bases and J lost 10, with 11 bases in between. Germline lookup yields CDR1 MGHRA and CDR2 YSYEKL. The CDR3 contains 12 residues. The CDR3 reads CASSQRGRTAFF. The CDR3 coding sequence is TGCGCCAGCAGCCAACGGGGGAGGACAGCTTTCTTT.

The chain recombines TRBV5-1 with TRBJ2-1; 8 positions agree with TRBD2. Judging by the DNA end, TRBJ2-7 fits better; the J call may be wrong. Per germline, CDR1 SGHRS and CDR2 YFSETQ. This CDR3 is 14 amino acids long. The CDR3 here is CASSPGGGYNEQYF. In DNA, the CDR3 is TGCGCCAGCAGCCCCGGGGGGGGATACAATGAGCAGTACTTC.

The chain is built from TRBV6-4 and TRBJ1-2; 9 nucleotides agree with TRBD1. The V gene's germline CDR1 is MRHNA and CDR2 SNTAGT. The V gene end was trimmed by 5 bases and the J gene end by 7 bases; junction bases not matched to a gene: 14. The CDR3 totals 16 residues. CDR3 amino acids: CASSPSPGQGSSGYTF. DNA of the CDR3: TGTGCCAGCAGTCCCTCCCCGGGACAGGGCTCGAGTGGCTACACCTTC.

In this sample, this clonotype turned up once. The chain carries TRBV20-1 and TRBJ2-1, with a possible D match to TRBD2 (5 bases). The CDR3 consists of 15 residues. Trimming took 3 bases from V and 4 from J, leaving 16 bases between them. The germline V gene has CDR1 DFQATT and CDR2 SNEGSKA (reference sequence). CDR3 residues: CSASSGGSNYNEQFF. DNA of the CDR3: TGCAGTGCTAGCTCCGGAGGCTCGAATTACAATGAGCAGTTCTTC.

The V and J genes are TRBV20-1 and TRBJ2-7; unclear D gene. Germline values: CDR1 DFQATT, CDR2 SNEGSKA (reference sequence). V shed 0 bases and J shed 9 bases, with 9 bases lying between them. The CDR3 has 11 residues. CDR3 in DNA: TGCAGTGCTAGAGATCCGTTACGGCAGTACTTC. It codes for CSARDPLRQYF.

J is TRBJ2-5 and V is TRBV20-1; tentatively, D is TRBD2 (6 bases). CDR1 and CDR2 from the germline V gene are DFQATT and SNEGSKA (reference sequence). V was shortened by 6 bases and J by 5 bases, with 16 bases between the two germline ends. CDR3 length: 13 residues. DNA of the CDR3: TGCAGTGCCGGAGAACTAGCCCAGGAGACCCAGTACTTC. Its translation: CSAGELAQETQYF.

The chain is built from TRBV20-1 and TRBJ2-5; 8 positions agree with TRBD2. J lost 5 bases, V lost 0 bases, and 8 bases had no gene match. The CDR3 sequence is 15 residues long. Germline V gene sequence: CDR1 DFQATT, CDR2 SNEGSKA (reference sequence). The CDR3 coding sequence is TGCAGTGCTAGAGAGCCGGGACTAGGGTACGAGACCCAGTACTTC. It codes for CSAREPGLGYETQYF.

V is TRBV29-1 and J is TRBJ1-5, with D possibly matching TRBD1 (6 bases). The germline V gene encodes CDR1 SQVTM and CDR2 ANQGSEA. The CDR3 consists of 13 residues. V dropped 5 bases and J dropped 5 bases, with 13 bases sitting between them. The CDR3 loop reads CSVQRDIYQPQHF. For the CDR3, the DNA is TGCAGCGTTCAACGGGACATTTATCAGCCCCAGCATTTT.

The DNA for the CDR3 is TGTGCCACACGAGGGGAGTACTCTGGGGCCAACGTCCTGACTTTC. It codes for CATRGEYSGANVLTF. This rearrangement joins TRBV6-4 to TRBJ2-6, with D perhaps TRBD1 or TRBD2 (5 bases each). V was cut by 10 bases and J by 0 bases, with 13 bases left in between. Germline-derived CDR1 and CDR2 are MRHNA and SNTAGT. CDR3 length: 15 residues.

The CDR3: CASSLEGGGMNGFRVEAEAFF. CDR3 nucleotide sequence: TGTGCCAGCAGCTTAGAAGGGGGTGGGATGAACGGGTTTAGGGTGGAGGCTGAAGCTTTCTTT. J is TRBJ1-1 and V is TRBV7-4, with D tentatively TRBD1 (6 bases). V shed 1 base and J shed 6 bases, with 33 bases lying between them. CDR1 SGHVT and CDR2 SQSDAQ come from the germline V gene. The CDR3 consists of 21 residues.

Only a few counts were recorded for this clonotype. The rearrangement links TRBV12-3 or TRBV12-4 to TRBJ2-1; D is unresolved. This CDR3 is 14 amino acids long. V was trimmed by 3 bases and J by 8 bases, leaving 14 bases between them. CDR3 in DNA: TGTGCCAGCAGTTTCAGTGATACCAGGCATGAGCAGTTCTTC. It encodes CASSFSDTRHEQFF.

This clonotype has more than one count but fewer than ten. The V gene is TRBV4-1, the J gene TRBJ1-2; D remains unclear. The CDR3 spans 16 residues. Trimming removed 0 bases from V and 3 bases from J, with 14 bases in between. CDR1 MGHRA and CDR2 YSYEKL come from the germline V gene. CDR3 sequence (DNA): TGCGCCAGCAGCCAAGATCCCCTTCGAGGGTACTATGGCTACACCTTC. It yields the protein CASSQDPLRGYYGYTF.

The chain joins TRBV15 to TRBJ1-5; D is uncertain. The CDR3 loop spans 16 amino acids. V was shortened by 2 bases and J by 0 bases, with 11 bases between the two germline ends. The germline gives CDR1 LNHNV, CDR2 YYDKDF (reference sequence). CDR3: CATSRPEGHSNQPQHF. CDR3 nucleotide sequence: TGTGCCACCAGCAGACCCGAGGGTCATAGCAATCAGCCCCAGCATTTT.

This clonotype appeared once. The CDR3 DNA sequence: TGCGCCAGCAGCCCGGAAAGGGGGTCAAGTCGCGAGCAGTACTTC. Amino acid sequence: CASSPERGSSREQYF. V is TRBV5-1 and J is TRBJ2-7, with a weak D call TRBD1 (6 bases). Germline CDR1 reads SGHRS; CDR2 reads YFSETQ. The CDR3 contains 15 residues. Trimming left V 4 bases short and J 6 bases short, with 20 bases between.

The J gene is TRBJ2-5, the V gene TRBV7-9; D remains unclear. Trimming removed 4 bases at V and 1 base at J, with 10 bases between. Germline V lookup: CDR1 SEHNR, CDR2 FQNEAQ (reference sequence). The CDR3 totals 14 residues. CDR3 sequence: CASSSAAAQETQYF. The CDR3 nucleotides read TGTGCCAGCAGCTCGGCGGCAGCCCAAGAGACCCAGTACTTC. The variable domain in full, with the rest retrieved from reference TRBV7-9 and TRBJ2-5, is DTGVSQNPRHKITKRGQNVTFRCDPISEHNRLYWYRQTLGQGPEFLTYFQNEAQLEKSRLLSDRFSAERPKGSFSTLEIQRTEQGDSAMYLCASSSAAAQETQYFGPGTRLLVL.

The sample holds a few counts of this clonotype. The rearrangement joins TRBV6-5 to TRBJ1-2; 7 bases agree with TRBD1. The CDR3 has 15 amino acids. Germline V gene lookup returns CDR1 MNHEY and CDR2 SVGAGI. J was trimmed by 7 bases and V by 4 bases; bases with no gene match: 12. The CDR3 sequence is CASSSDQGVGSGYTF. CDR3 DNA: TGTGCCAGCAGTTCCGACCAGGGGGTTGGTTCTGGCTACACCTTC.

This clonotype has a handful of counts. V and J are TRBV29-1 and TRBJ1-2; the match to TRBD1 covers 7 bases. The CDR3 runs 14 residues. V lost 7 bases and J lost 7; bases outside the gene matches: 15. Germline CDR1 is SQVTM and CDR2 is ANQGSEA. The CDR3: CSAETGTEGAGYTF. The CDR3 DNA follows: TGCAGCGCGGAGACAGGGACCGAGGGAGCTGGCTACACCTTC.